This TCR beta chain was recovered during a study of T cell responses to AZD1222 COVID-19 vaccine. CDR3 length equals 11 residues. V lost 3 bases to trimming and J lost 8 bases, with 5 bases between them. The data were produced by immunoSEQ multiplex PCR, yet TCRdb's version contains in-frame clones alone and is incomplete. The sample records around 92,000 clones, 86% being singletons. This clone was observed a single time. No antigen is known for it. Study results and caveats: Most donors were white British and more were female, and clonal diversity was possibly underestimated. Targets within unmutated variant regions were reportedly found for nearly half of spike-specific TCRs.

V is TRBV12-3 or TRBV12-4 and J is TRBJ1-3; D unresolved. The clonotype was recovered from an adult in good health. Sequencing was performed on peripheral blood, taken on day 0 of AZD1222 vaccination. The CDR3 sequence: CASSFSDTIYF. The CDR3 region has the DNA TGTGCCAGCAGTTTTTCGGACACCATATATTTT.